This T cell receptor beta chain was found in a study of tissue T cells after allogeneic stem cell transplantation. Findings and limits, study-wide: Motif-based clustering found tissue-specific repertoire signatures shared across patients, though few clones were shared. Blood and spleen captured only part of the tissue TCR repertoire. This small cohort was clinically heterogeneous, and sampling depth was a limitation.

Time point indicated: mouse harvest day 7 after allogeneic transplant. Each mouse received 10^7 T-cell-depleted marrow cells plus 10^6 splenic CD5+ T cells by tail vein. Points on this clone: Its specificity is unknown. Gene labels here are mouse ones.

Data came from immunoSEQ multiplex PCR; TCRdb stores just in-frame clones and leaves some out. The sample includes more than 10,000 clones, less than 45% seen only once; the top ten take 1.8%. This TCR was recovered from a female BALB/c mouse given C57BL/6 T cells with graft-versus-host disease after an allogeneic hematopoietic cell transplant. Sequencing was carried out using skin.

This CDR3 reads CASSLYWGGYEQYF. The CDR3 DNA, read in part, is TGTGCCAGCAGTCTGTACTGGGGGGGATATGAACAGTAC. The chain recombines TRBV26 with TRBJ2-7, with 10 nucleotides matching TRBD2. The CDR3 end is not reached by the read, which stops 1 residue before it; the germline J gene fills it in. Germline V gene data show CDR1 as KGHPV and CDR2 as FQNQEV (reference sequence). V dropped 1 base and J dropped 4; count of bases not matched to a gene: 1. CDR3 length: 14 residues.